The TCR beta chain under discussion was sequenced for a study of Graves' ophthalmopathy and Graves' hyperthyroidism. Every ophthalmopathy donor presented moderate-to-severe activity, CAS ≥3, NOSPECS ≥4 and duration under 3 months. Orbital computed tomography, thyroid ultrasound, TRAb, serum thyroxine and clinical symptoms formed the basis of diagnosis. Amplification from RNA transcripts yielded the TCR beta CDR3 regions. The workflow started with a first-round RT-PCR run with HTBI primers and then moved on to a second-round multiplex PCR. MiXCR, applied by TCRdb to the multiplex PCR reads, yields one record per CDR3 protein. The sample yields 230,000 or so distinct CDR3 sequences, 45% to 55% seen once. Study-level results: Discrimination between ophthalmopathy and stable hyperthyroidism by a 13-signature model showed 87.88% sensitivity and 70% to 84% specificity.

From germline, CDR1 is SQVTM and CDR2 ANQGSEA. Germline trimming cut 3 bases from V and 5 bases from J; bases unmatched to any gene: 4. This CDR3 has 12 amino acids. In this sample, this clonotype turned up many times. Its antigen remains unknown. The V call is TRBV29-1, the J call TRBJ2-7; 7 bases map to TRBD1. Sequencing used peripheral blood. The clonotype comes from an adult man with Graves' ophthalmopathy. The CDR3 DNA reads TGCAGCGTTGATGCCAGGGGGAACGAGCAGTACTTC. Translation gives CSVDARGNEQYF.